This paragraph covers one T cell receptor (beta chain) sequence. While infection was still active, Seattle patients were enrolled and then followed longitudinally. The record originates from a study of blood T cell repertoires in COVID-19. Study-wide background: Both acute and convalescent COVID-19 samples were obtained from the United States, Italy and Spain. PBMCs, B-cell-depleted T cells, or T cells were the source of the cDNA or gDNA that made up the material.

Authors' processing steps: Estimated nucleated cell counts came from reference gene primer amplification. Produced via immunoSEQ multiplex PCR; TCRdb's table is partial and in-frame only. V, J and clone size derive from that table, while D and trimming were established from the DNA sequence. The top ten clones hold roughly 12% of a sample with about 180,000 clones, approximately 78% of them seen once. This CDR3 has 13 residues. Trimming removed 4 bases from V and 5 bases from J, with 12 bases in between. The germline CDR1 and CDR2 sequences are MDHEN and SYDVKM. This chain links TRBV28 with TRBJ2-7; D is unclear. The receptor was derived from a woman older than 75 with COVID-19, enrolled during active disease. The source material was peripheral blood. Here the CDR3 reads CASSSSQSDEQYF. As DNA, the CDR3 is TGTGCCAGCAGTTCCTCCCAGAGCGACGAGCAGTACTTC.